This T cell receptor beta chain was identified during a study of T cells after yellow fever vaccination. Broader study findings: In post-booster samples, most primary-vaccination clones reappeared (roughly 96% CD4, about 91% CD8).

In this sample, this clonotype turned up a few times. This may come from a read error, since a much larger clone is one base off. CDR3 length equals 14 residues. Germline values: CDR1 DFQATT, CDR2 SNEGSKA (reference sequence). Each CDR3 protein gets one entry after TCRdb re-called the 5' RACE reads with MiXCR. Altogether over 25,000 distinct CDR3 sequences are present, roughly a tenth being singletons, with the ten largest covering about 12%. The sequenced sample was PBMCs, either bulk or a sorted T-cell subset (CD4+, CD8+, memory, or dextramer-sorted; not recorded which), obtained about 2 weeks after the first yellow fever vaccination. This sequence joins TRBV20-1 and TRBJ2-5, with a possible D match to TRBD2 (6 bases). The TCR sequence derives from a man between 18 and 35 years old who received the YFV17D yellow fever vaccine. CDR3 bases: TGCAGTGCTTACGTCGGGGGATCCCAAGATACCCAGTACTTC. The encoded protein is CSAYVGGSQDTQYF.